This is a list of T cell receptor beta chains from one sample in a study of cytomegalovirus exposure and HLA in healthy donors. Sequenced by immunoSEQ multiplex PCR; TCRdb stores in-frame clones only, minus some. This sample has just over 60,000 clones; approximately 89% occur once, and the top ten carry less than 1.5%. The sequenced sample was PBMCs. The receptor source for this set is a man younger than 30 in good health and CMV-seronegative. Each CDR3 is given without its conserved first and last residue. Fields, in order: J gene, V gene, D gene, CDR3 protein. The D gene is left open where the match is weak.

TRBJ1-2 TRBV9 NA ASSVDGYGYT
TRBJ1-1 TRBV18 NA ASSPRTSEEAF
TRBJ2-5 TRBV5-1 TRBD1 ASSLGGPGGQETQY
TRBJ1-3 TRBV21-1 NA ARRGRSGNTIY
TRBJ2-7 TRBV7-9 TRBD1 ASSSRQGPYEQY
TRBJ1-5 TRBV4-1 NA ASSQVRGQPQH
TRBJ2-5 TRBV5-4 TRBD2 ASSSGTNQETQY
TRBJ2-1 TRBV2 TRBD1 ASRGQNNEQF
TRBJ1-2 TRBV28 NA ASSLSGGGYGYT
TRBJ1-2 TRBV29-1 TRBD1 SVEGAGQGPTEGYT
TRBJ2-1 TRBV5-3 TRBD2 ARSYPRASGGLDNEQF
TRBJ1-1 TRBV18 TRBD1 ASSEGQTNTEAF
TRBJ1-4 TRBV5-5 NA ASSLVGEKLF
TRBJ1-3 TRBV28 NA ASSFSSGNTIY
TRBJ2-4 TRBV6-4 NA ASSDGVGDIQY
TRBJ1-2 TRBV5-1 TRBD1 ASSLGGQGDGYT
TRBJ2-5 TRBV19 NA ASSPTSQETQY
TRBJ2-1 TRBV9 TRBD2 ASSVVAGSEQF
TRBJ2-7 TRBV5-1 TRBD1 ASTRTGGNDEQY
TRBJ1-3 TRBV5-1 NA ASSSEQSSSGNTIY
TRBJ1-2 TRBV7-9 NA ASSLTTENYGYT
TRBJ2-3 TRBV6-4 TRBD2 ASSASGGGTDTQY
TRBJ2-1 TRBV5-6 NA ASSQDSTEEQF
TRBJ2-7 TRBV4-1 TRBD1 ASSLLSGQGAGEQY
TRBJ2-1 TRBV27 TRBD2 ATRWGGGGEQF
TRBJ1-1 TRBV4-1 TRBD1 ASSRDRNTEAF
TRBJ2-1 TRBV25-1 TRBD1 ASSVAGTGYNEQF
TRBJ1-1 TRBV9 NA ASSVGGLTEAF
TRBJ2-7 TRBV5-1 NA ASSLTSGYEQY
TRBJ1-6 TRBV6-1 NA ASCGGGSNSPLH
TRBJ1-2 TRBV5-1 NA ASSLAVLGTFFGYT
TRBJ1-5 TRBV6-5 NA ASSYEGTQPQH
TRBJ2-6 TRBV28 NA ASSLGGTGANVLT
TRBJ2-7 TRBV30 NA AWRKASDYEQY
TRBJ1-1 TRBV29-1 NA SVEEGSEAF
TRBJ1-1 TRBV18 NA ASSPGRAENTEAF
TRBJ1-1 TRBV5-1 TRBD1 ASSLATGATEAF
TRBJ1-1 TRBV6-6 TRBD1 ASSLGQGRVSTEAF
TRBJ2-5 TRBV11-3 NA ASSPGEKGETQY
TRBJ2-7 TRBV7-6 NA ASSLVSTHEQY
TRBJ2-3 TRBV6-5 NA ASSSPTGGTDTQY
TRBJ1-2 TRBV30 TRBD1 AEEGAGYGYT
TRBJ1-6 TRBV10-3 TRBD1 AIRPGQGNSPLH
TRBJ2-7 TRBV30 NA AWSGRGSDEQY
TRBJ1-5 TRBV19 TRBD1 ASTEKGQATSPQH
TRBJ2-7 TRBV7-2 NA ASSFGLTGTYEQY
TRBJ1-4 TRBV14 TRBD1 ASTPTGINEKLF
TRBJ1-2 TRBV30 NA AWSLNYGYT
TRBJ2-7 TRBV28 NA ASSLSRVGGEQY
TRBJ2-5 TRBV10-3 TRBD1 AISERGQGGAKETQY